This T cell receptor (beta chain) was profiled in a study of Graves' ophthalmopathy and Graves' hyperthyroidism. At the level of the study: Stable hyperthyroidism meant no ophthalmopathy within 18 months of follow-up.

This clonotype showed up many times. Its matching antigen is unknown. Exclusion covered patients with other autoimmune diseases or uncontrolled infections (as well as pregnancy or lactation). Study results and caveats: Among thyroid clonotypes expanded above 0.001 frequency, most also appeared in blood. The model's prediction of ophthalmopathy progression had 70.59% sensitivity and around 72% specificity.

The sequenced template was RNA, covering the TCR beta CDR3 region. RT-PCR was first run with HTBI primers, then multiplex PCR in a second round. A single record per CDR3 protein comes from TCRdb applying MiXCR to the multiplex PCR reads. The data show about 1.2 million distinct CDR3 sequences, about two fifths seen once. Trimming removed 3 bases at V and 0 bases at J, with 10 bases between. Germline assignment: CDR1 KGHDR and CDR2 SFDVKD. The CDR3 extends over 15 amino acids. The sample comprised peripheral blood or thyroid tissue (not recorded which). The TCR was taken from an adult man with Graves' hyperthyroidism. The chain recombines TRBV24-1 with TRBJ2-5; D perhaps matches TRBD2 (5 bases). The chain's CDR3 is CATSDPTGNQETQYF. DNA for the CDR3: TGTGCCACCAGTGATCCGACGGGAAACCAAGAGACCCAGTACTTC.